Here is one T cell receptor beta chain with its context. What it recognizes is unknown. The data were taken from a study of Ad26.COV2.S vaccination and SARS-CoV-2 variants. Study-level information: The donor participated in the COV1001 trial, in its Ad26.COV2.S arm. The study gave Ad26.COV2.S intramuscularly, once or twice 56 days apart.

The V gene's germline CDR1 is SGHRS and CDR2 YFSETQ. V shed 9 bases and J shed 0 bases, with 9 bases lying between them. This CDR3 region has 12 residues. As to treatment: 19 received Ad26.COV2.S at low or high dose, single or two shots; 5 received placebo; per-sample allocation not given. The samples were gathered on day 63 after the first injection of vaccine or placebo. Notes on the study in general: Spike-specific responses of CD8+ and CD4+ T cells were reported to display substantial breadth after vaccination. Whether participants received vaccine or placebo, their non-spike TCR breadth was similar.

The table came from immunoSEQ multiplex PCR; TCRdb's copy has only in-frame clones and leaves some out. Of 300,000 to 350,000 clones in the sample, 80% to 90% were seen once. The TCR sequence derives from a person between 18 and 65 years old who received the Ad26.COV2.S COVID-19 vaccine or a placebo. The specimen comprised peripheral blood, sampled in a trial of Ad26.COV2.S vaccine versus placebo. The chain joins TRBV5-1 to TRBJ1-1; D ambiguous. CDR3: CATTMVNTEAFF. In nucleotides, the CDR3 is TGCGCCACCACTATGGTGAACACTGAAGCTTTCTTT.